This paragraph reports one T cell receptor beta chain. No cognate antigen has been identified for it. No clone much larger than this one lies a single base away; base qualities are absent. CD8 naive samples were obtained by positive selection for CCR7 among CD45RO-negative cells, yielding a CD45RA+CCR7+ population from which TemRA cells were excluded. The donors were healthy, HIV-negative adults who had no recently reported acute infections or vaccinations. All donors were Caucasian adults living in Nashville, Tennessee, USA. Blood was obtained by leukapheresis, after which PBMCs were separated by Ficoll-Histopaque density gradient centrifugation and cryopreserved in liquid nitrogen vapor phase. Analytical flow cytometry was used to check the purity and quantity of every magnetically sorted T cell population. Genomic DNA was isolated from each sorted fraction and quantified by UV absorbance on a Nanodrop 2000c.

The data derive from a study of shared clonotypes between healthy human individuals (TCRdb year 2020). About the study as a whole: A few men and a couple of women, aged 18 to 49 years, made up the cohort. For each donor, CD4 naive and CD4 memory were each run on three plates, CD8 naive on two plates, and CD8 memory on one plate. To estimate repertoire size and how much clonotype sharing occurs between individuals, the study deeply sequenced the blood TCR repertoires of roughly 5 healthy adults. Different laboratories and diverse techniques were used to prepare libraries and sequence TCR repertoires, to increase sequencing depth and limit assay-specific biases. Each donor's leukapheresis produced roughly between roughly 0.85 and 9 billion PBMCs. Overall results and qualifications from the work: Pairwise subsampling indicated that sequencing depth was expected to affect the degree of clonotype sharing among donors. Incomplete sequencing was indicated by rarefaction of sorted-subset datasets, despite the large sequencing depth. Higher generation probabilities were observed for clonotypes shared by all four sorted-subset donors than for non-shared clonotypes. When a handful of donors were compared, the shared fraction of clonotypes was approximately 5% for naive CD4, 3% to 4% for naive CD8, about 2.5% for memory CD4, and around 0.4% for memory CD8. Naive subsets generally had larger estimated clonotype richness than memory subsets did. Sampling was restricted to blood, and TCR repertoires in tissue are likely to differ from TCR repertoires in blood. Because the study included a small number of donors, the genetic and exposure-history diversity represented was limited.

Using the deep immunoSEQ assay, TCR CDR3 regions were amplified from genomic DNA by multiplex PCR. Genomic DNA extracted from each cell subset was distributed evenly over all wells of several immunoSEQ 96-well plates, and each plate served as one replicate. For sorted subsets, each replicate PCR was loaded with roughly 200 ng genomic DNA, equivalent to 25,000 to 35,000 T cell genomes. Purified libraries were measured with a Qubit 3.0 fluorometer, size-checked on a Bioanalyzer 2100, and measured again with the KAPA Library Quantification kit. A separate single-read 150-cycle Illumina NextSeq 550 flow cell was used to sequence each immunoSEQ 96-well plate. The original methods were these. Because only junctional sequences without quality scores were contained in the immunoSEQ output, filtering matching that applied to full-length reads could not be performed. To assign V/J genes and CDR3, sequences were annotated using PyIR, a Python wrapper for IgBLAST v1.9, with IMGT germline references. Reads with weak V/J assignments (E-value above 1e-6), missing CDR3, stop codons, out-of-frame junctions, or ambiguous translated residues were removed. V3J clonotypes were defined as sequences sharing an identical inferred V gene, J gene, and CDR3 amino acid sequence. The percentage overlap between two repertoires was calculated by dividing the number of shared unique clonotypes by the size of the smaller repertoire. Richness of each repertoire was evaluated using RTK rarefaction, the Chao1 estimator, and Recon v2.1 estimates of unobserved clonotypes. Generation probabilities for all TCRbeta clonotypes obtained by the gDNA method from a handful of donors were computed using OLGA. TCRdb mirrors the immuneACCESS table, restricted to in-frame sequences. Some clones are absent from its copies; in checked studies, under half trace to an unresolved V gene, and the reason for the others is unknown. V, J and clone size are those of that table, while D and trimming were read from the DNA. Counted in this sample were fewer than 1 million clones; roughly 96% of them appeared once. Of the sample, over 0.2% falls within the top ten clones.

The receptor comes from a man aged 25 to 45 in good health. Input material: naive CD8+ T cells sorted from blood. The cell subset or site label, read with the paper, signifies: CD45RA+CCR7+.

The DNA sequence is as follows: TGTGCCAGCAGCGGTCCCCTGGGGGCGGGAGGGCCTAGTCTAATATACAATGAGCAGTTCTTC. Translated, this gives CASSGPLGAGGPSLIYNEQFF. The V gene is TRBV9 and the J gene is TRBJ2-1; the central 9 bases match TRBD2. From its cysteine to its phenylalanine, the CDR3 spans 21 amino acids. Only the CDR3 DNA is retained, 63 bases long and in frame from the first base. From the germline V gene, CDR1 is SGDLS and CDR2 is YYNGEE. For this chain, trimming is 3 bases at the V end and 4 bases at the J end, and the number of junction bases without a gene match is 23.